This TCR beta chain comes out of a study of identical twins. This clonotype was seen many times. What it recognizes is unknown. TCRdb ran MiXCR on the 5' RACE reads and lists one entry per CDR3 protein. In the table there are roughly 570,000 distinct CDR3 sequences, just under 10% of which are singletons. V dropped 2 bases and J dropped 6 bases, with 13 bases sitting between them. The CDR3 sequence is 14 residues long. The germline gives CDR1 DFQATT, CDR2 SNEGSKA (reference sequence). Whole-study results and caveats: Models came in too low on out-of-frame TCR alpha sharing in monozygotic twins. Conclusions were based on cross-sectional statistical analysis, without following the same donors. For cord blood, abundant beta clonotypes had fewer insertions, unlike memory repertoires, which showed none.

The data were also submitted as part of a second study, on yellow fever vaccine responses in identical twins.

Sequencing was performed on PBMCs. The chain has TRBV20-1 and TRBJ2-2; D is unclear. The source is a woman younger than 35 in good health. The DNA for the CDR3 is TGCAGTGCTAGATCCTCAGTCGTAGCCGGGGAGCTGTTTTTT. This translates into CSARSSVVAGELFF.